This T cell receptor (beta chain) comes out of a study of prognosis after radiotherapy for stage I lung cancer. Study in general: Radiotherapy took the form of SBRT (3 to 5 fractions) with a biologically effective dose of at least 100 Gy.

The study amplified the TCR beta CDR3 region from genomic DNA. This amplification was carried out by two rounds of multiplex PCR. First-round PCR, the initial amplification, used primers specific to each TRBV and TRBJ gene. In the second PCR round, amplification relied on universal primers. TCRdb processed the multiplex PCR reads anew with MiXCR; each CDR3 protein has one entry. Of 30,000 to 35,000 distinct CDR3 sequences listed, about 34% are singletons. The CDR3 spans 15 residues. The junction had 10 bases not matched to a gene; V was cut back by 6 bases and J by 7 bases. Germline loops: CDR1 SGHNT, CDR2 YYREEE (reference sequence).

The TCR was taken from a donor older than 45 with non-small cell lung cancer. The chain uses TRBV5-4 and TRBJ1-6; TRBD1 matches at 7 bases. The sequences come from PBMCs, collected before or after stereotactic body radiation therapy (not recorded which). In DNA, the CDR3 is TGTGCCAGCATCTTACAGGGGTTCGTGAATTCACCCCTCCACTTT. Amino acids: CASILQGFVNSPLHF.